This passage covers 24 T cell receptor beta chains from one sample sequenced in a study of CD8 T cells in ankylosing spondylitis. Overall study findings and caveats: The study identified a TCR beta motif of 7 or 8 highly homologous variants that appeared characteristic of ankylosing spondylitis blood.

Their antigens remain unidentified. TCRdb reprocessed the 5' RACE reads via MiXCR and lists one record per CDR3 protein. The sample lists approximately 140,000 distinct CDR3 sequences, 15% to 20% occurring once. Sequencing was performed on blood, either unsorted or a sorted T cell fraction (not recorded which). These receptors were obtained from a male donor with ankylosing spondylitis.

This clonotype was picked up a small number of times. The CDR3 DNA follows: TGTGCCAGCAGTTACTCGAGCCTAAAAGGCGACGAGCAGTACTTC. This encodes CASSYSSLKGDEQYF. The chain carries TRBV6-5 and TRBJ2-7; D unresolved. The CDR3 extends over 15 amino acids. Trimming took off 0 bases at V and 5 bases at J, with 14 bases between the two ends. The germline gives CDR1 MNHEY, CDR2 SVGAGI.

The gene calls are TRBV11-1 and TRBJ2-5; 10 positions agree with TRBD1. The CDR3 has 18 amino acids. Germline CDR1 is SGHAT and CDR2 is FQDESV (reference sequence). The V gene end was trimmed by 0 bases and the J gene end by 0 bases; junction bases not matched to a gene: 7. The CDR3 sequence: CASSLAVGTGAHQETQYF. CDR3 nucleotides: TGTGCCAGCAGCTTAGCGGTTGGGACAGGGGCGCACCAAGAGACCCAGTACTTC.

The rearrangement links TRBV7-9 to TRBJ2-3; D is undetermined. The CDR3 has 11 residues. V shed 5 bases and J shed 2 bases, with 2 bases lying between them. Germline V gives CDR1 SEHNR, CDR2 FQNEAQ (reference sequence). The CDR3 coding sequence is TGTGCCAGCAGCATCACAGATACGCAGTATTTT. Its protein product is CASSITDTQYF. Full variable domain (rest looked up from reference TRBV7-9 and TRBJ2-3): DTGVSQNPRHKITKRGQNVTFRCDPISEHNRLYWYRQTLGQGPEFLTYFQNEAQLEKSRLLSDRFSAERPKGSFSTLEIQRTEQGDSAMYLCASSITDTQYFGPGTRLTVL.

This clonotype was counted at least ten times. V and J are TRBV12-3 or TRBV12-4 and TRBJ1-1; 9 bases line up with TRBD1. The length of the CDR3 is 15 residues. Germline trimming cut 4 bases from V and 4 bases from J; bases unmatched to any gene: 7. This CDR3 is CASSSTGGSGTEAFF. CDR3 bases: TGTGCCAGCAGTTCAACAGGGGGCTCGGGCACTGAAGCTTTCTTT.

This chain links TRBV2 with TRBJ2-2; the D is unclear. Germline CDR1 is SNHLY and CDR2 is FYNNEI. This CDR3 contains 13 residues. V gave up 4 bases and J gave up 7 bases, with 10 bases separating them. The CDR3 is CASSAGGVGELFF. Here the CDR3 DNA reads TGTGCCAGCAGTGCCGGCGGTGTCGGGGAGCTGTTTTTT.

This clonotype showed up just a few times. The chain uses TRBV27 and TRBJ1-1; the D gene is possibly TRBD1 (5 bases). Trimming removed 6 bases at V and 8 bases at J, with 10 bases between. The CDR3 extends over 11 amino acids. Germline CDR1 and CDR2: MNHEY and SMNVEV (reference sequence). CDR3 residues: CASSGASEAFF. CDR3 sequence (DNA): TGTGCCAGCAGCGGGGCGTCGGAAGCTTTCTTT.

This clonotype was counted a few times. V gene TRBV5-6 combines with J gene TRBJ1-2, with D perhaps TRBD1 (5 bases). This CDR3 region has 16 residues. Trimming took 5 bases from V and 4 from J, leaving 21 bases between them. Germline V gene lookup returns CDR1 SGHDT and CDR2 YYEEEE. The CDR3 reads CASSTSWGSVFYGYTF. CDR3 in DNA: TGTGCCAGCAGTACCTCGTGGGGCTCCGTTTTCTATGGCTACACCTTC.

In this sample, this clonotype turned up a few times. J is TRBJ1-5 and V is TRBV7-2; a possible D gene is TRBD1 (6 bases). The CDR3 consists of 14 residues. CDR1 and CDR2 from the germline V gene are SGHTA and FQGNSA. Trimming shortened V by 1 base and J by 6 bases, and 10 bases separated the two germline ends. The CDR3 is CASSLGQGSQPQHF. The DNA of the CDR3 is TGTGCCAGCAGCTTAGGGCAGGGGAGTCAGCCCCAGCATTTT.

The gene calls are TRBV20-1 and TRBJ1-1; 7 bases match TRBD1. V dropped 0 bases and J dropped 0; count of bases not matched to a gene: 1. This CDR3 region has 14 residues. Germline CDR1 is DFQATT and CDR2 is SNEGSKA (reference sequence). CDR3 nucleotide sequence: TGCAGTGCTAGAGAGACAGGGTTGAACACTGAAGCTTTCTTT. Encoded protein: CSARETGLNTEAFF.

This clonotype was recorded only once. This chain joins TRBV2 and TRBJ2-7; D is possibly TRBD1 (5 bases). CDR1 is SNHLY, CDR2 FYNNEI, per germline. Trimming shortened V by 8 bases and J by 0 bases, and 8 bases separated the two germline ends. This CDR3 is 12 amino acids long. The CDR3 reads CASYRSSYEQYF. The CDR3 nucleotides read TGTGCCAGCTACAGGTCCTCCTACGAGCAGTACTTC. Full variable domain (remainder filled in from reference TRBV2 and TRBJ2-7): EPEVTQTPSHQVTQMGQEVILRCVPISNHLYFYWYRQILGQKVEFLVSFYNNEISEKSEIFDDQFSVERPDGSNFTLKIRSTKLEDSAMYFCASYRSSYEQYFGPGTRLTVT.

This clonotype was counted between two and nine times. This sequence joins TRBV12-3 or TRBV12-4 and TRBJ2-1, with D tentatively TRBD1 (5 bases). CDR3 length: 15 amino acids. Trimming took 6 bases from V and 3 from J, leaving 15 bases between them. The CDR3 reads CASSLTGDNYNEQFF. CDR3 bases: TGTGCCAGCAGCCTAACAGGAGATAACTACAATGAGCAGTTCTTC.

The chain links TRBV30 to TRBJ2-7; no clear D. Germline V gene data show CDR1 as GTSNPN and CDR2 as SVGIG (reference sequence). The CDR3 spans 13 residues. Trimming pared 0 bases from V and 3 bases from J, leaving 9 bases between. The CDR3, as DNA: TGTGCCTGGAGTGTCCTGCAGGACTACGAGCAGTACTTC. It is translated as CAWSVLQDYEQYF.

The rearrangement uses TRBV7-2 and TRBJ2-7; no firm D call. This CDR3 is built from 14 residues. Trimming removed 5 bases from V and 3 bases from J, with 14 bases in between. Germline CDR1 is SGHTA and CDR2 is FQGNSA. The CDR3 coding sequence is TGTGCCAGCAGCGCCGCATTGTGGGTCTACGAGCAGTACTTC. Its translation: CASSAALWVYEQYF.

The genes are TRBV9 and TRBJ2-1, with unresolved D. V dropped 1 base and J dropped 5 bases, with 4 bases sitting between them. Germline V gene lookup returns CDR1 SGDLS and CDR2 YYNGEE. The CDR3 runs 12 residues. The CDR3 is CASSVYNNEQFF. The CDR3 DNA reads TGTGCCAGCAGCGTATATAACAATGAGCAGTTCTTC.

A note on this clonotype: Since the CDR3 does not end with the conserved phenylalanine or tryptophan, this likely comes from a read error. The V gene is TRBV6-1, the J gene TRBJ2-7; D might be TRBD2 (5 bases). The CDR3 sequence is 14 residues long. Per the germline V gene, CDR1 is MNHNS and CDR2 is SASEGT. Trimming removed 6 bases at V and 2 bases at J, with 14 bases between. The CDR3 bases are TGTGCCAGCAGGGGAGCTCAATTCCCCTACGAGCAGTACCTC. It specifies CASRGAQFPYEQYL.

The chain joins TRBV7-8 to TRBJ2-5; TRBD1 matches at 7 bases. The CDR3 covers 16 residues. V was clipped by 6 bases and J by 1 base; unmatched bases: 11. Germline-derived CDR1 and CDR2 are SGHVS and FQNEAQ. As DNA, the CDR3 is TGTGCCAGCAGGACCAGGGTGGGACAGACCCAAGAGACCCAGTACTTC. Protein: CASRTRVGQTQETQYF.

This clonotype has a handful of counts. The chain combines TRBV6-2 or TRBV6-3 with TRBJ1-1; D remains unclear. The CDR3 sequence is 13 residues long. V was shortened by 0 bases and J by 11 bases, with 13 bases between the two germline ends. Germline CDR1 is MNHEY and CDR2 is SVGEGT. CDR3 residues: CASSYSRAEEAFF. The CDR3 nucleotides are TGTGCCAGCAGTTACTCGAGAGCGGAAGAGGCTTTCTTT.

Here the CDR3 reads CASSLLTGFGGYTF. The CDR3 region has the DNA TGTGCCAGCAGTTTATTGACGGGTTTCGGTGGCTACACCTTC. The chain has TRBV12-3 or TRBV12-4 and TRBJ1-2; D is undetermined. The CDR3 sequence is 14 residues long. V lost 2 bases and J 7 bases, leaving 14 bases between the germline ends.

The CDR3 here is CASSWGTSGPTTDTQYF. The CDR3, as DNA: TGTGCCAGCAGTTGGGGGACTAGCGGTCCTACCACAGATACGCAGTATTTT. V and J are TRBV27 and TRBJ2-3, with TRBD2 matching over 11 bases. The CDR3 length is 17 residues. The trim removed 4 bases at V and 2 bases at J, leaving 8 bases unmatched. Germline V CDR1 and CDR2: MNHEY, SMNVEV (reference sequence).

This chain links TRBV4-3 with TRBJ2-3, with 7 bases fitting TRBD2. Trimming cost V 1 base and J 3 bases; bases outside gene matches: 4. The CDR3 contains 15 residues. Germline CDR1 is LGHNA and CDR2 is YSLEER. This CDR3 is CASSQAGRITDTQYF. CDR3 DNA sequence: TGCGCCAGCAGCCAAGCCGGGAGGATAACAGATACGCAGTATTTT.

This chain connects TRBV7-9 to TRBJ2-1; 10 nucleotides agree with TRBD2. Germline CDR1 reads SEHNR; CDR2 reads FQNEAQ (reference sequence). With V trimmed by 2 bases and J by 2 bases, 6 bases remained unmatched. The CDR3 totals 17 residues. The CDR3 loop is CASSLRPSGSAYNEQFF. The CDR3 nucleotides are TGTGCCAGCAGCTTAAGGCCTAGCGGGAGTGCCTACAATGAGCAGTTCTTC.

This sequence joins TRBV27 and TRBJ2-2; 11 bases map to TRBD2. Trimming at V came to 5 bases and at J to 3 bases, leaving 5 bases not matched to a gene. The length of the CDR3 is 16 residues. The germline gives CDR1 MNHEY, CDR2 SMNVEV (reference sequence). The CDR3 protein is CASSASGRRDTGELFF. CDR3 DNA sequence: TGTGCCAGCAGTGCTAGCGGGAGGCGGGACACCGGGGAGCTGTTTTTT.

Here the CDR3 DNA reads TGTGCCAGCACCCCATTTAGCGGGAGTGGCGGCACAGATACGCAGTATTTT. It is translated as CASTPFSGSGGTDTQYF. The chain uses TRBV12-3 or TRBV12-4 and TRBJ2-3; 9 bases match TRBD2. V lost 7 bases and J lost 1; bases outside the gene matches: 12. There are 17 residues in the CDR3.

This clonotype came up once. The chain uses TRBV24-1 and TRBJ2-5, with 9 positions matching TRBD1. The trim removed 3 bases at V and 3 bases at J, leaving 4 bases unmatched. CDR3 length equals 15 residues. Germline values: CDR1 KGHDR, CDR2 SFDVKD. CDR3 protein: CATSDPGQGEETQYF. In nucleotides, the CDR3 is TGTGCCACCAGTGATCCGGGACAGGGAGAAGAGACCCAGTACTTC.